The source of this T cell receptor beta chain is a study of blood T cells in healthy people across ages. Study-level findings and limits: Relative to aged donors, long-lived donors carried more naive CD4+ cells and displayed higher diversity.

About this clonotype itself: Its antigen remains unidentified.

It was with a sample-barcoded 5' primer and a J-beta primer mix that a second PCR of roughly 7 to 12 cycles was run. TCRdb reprocessed the 5' RACE reads via MiXCR and lists one record per CDR3 protein. Among hundreds of thousands of distinct CDR3 sequences, 35% to 50% were seen once, and the ten largest hold 15% to 20%. The CDR3 length is 15 residues. With 0 bases removed from V and 0 bases from J, the gap between germline ends came to 8 bases. Per the germline V gene, CDR1 is DFQATT and CDR2 is SNEGSKA (reference sequence). The chain recombines TRBV20-1 with TRBJ2-2; D assignment may be TRBD1 or TRBD2 (5 bases each). Sequencing was carried out using blood. The clonotype comes from a man aged 80 or over in good health. The CDR3 DNA sequence: TGCAGTGCTAGAGAGCCGGGACCGAACACCGGGGAGCTGTTTTTT. It specifies CSAREPGPNTGELFF.